The 3 T cell receptor beta chains presented below share a single source sample, sequenced in a study of blood T cell repertoires in COVID-19 (TCRdb year 2020). Receptors were amplified or captured by the immunoSEQ multiplex PCR assay. The source is immuneACCESS, and TCRdb retained only in-frame sequences with V and J called. Part of the clones is not carried over; for the studies checked, unresolved V genes explain less than half of this, and the remainder is unexplained. The sample records 400,000 to 450,000 clones, over 85% of which are singletons. Of the sample, 0.7% to 1% falls within the top ten clones. The sample comprised peripheral blood. The receptors here all came from a man aged 18 to 29 with COVID-19, enrolled during active disease.

In this sample, this clone turned up once. The chain recombines TRBV29-1 with TRBJ2-7; D is perhaps TRBD2 (6 bases). CDR1 and CDR2 (germline): SQVTM, ANQGSEA. V lost 4 bases and J 4 bases, leaving 11 bases between the germline ends. The CDR3 extends over 12 amino acids. The CDR3 DNA is TGCAGCGTTGGGGGGGACCCTTACGAGCAGTACTTC. It encodes CSVGGDPYEQYF.

Turning to this clone: At the DNA level, this CDR3 is encoded by other sequences in the same sample as well. The chain employs TRBV2 and TRBJ2-1, with TRBD2 matching 12 bases. Germline CDR1 SNHLY, CDR2 FYNNEI. V trimming: 6 bases; J trimming: 2 bases; junction bases outside the gene matches: 2. The CDR3 extends over 15 amino acids. The CDR3: CASRASGGAYNEQFF. CDR3 nucleotides: TGTGCCAGCAGAGCTAGCGGGGGGGCCTACAATGAGCAGTTCTTC.

CDR3 bases: TGTGCCAGCCAATCCAATGAGCAGTTCTTC. Protein product: CASQSNEQFF. The V gene is TRBV28, the J gene TRBJ2-1; no clear D. V dropped 8 bases and J dropped 6 bases, with 5 bases sitting between them. Germline CDR1 reads MDHEN; CDR2 reads SYDVKM. This CDR3 has 10 amino acids.